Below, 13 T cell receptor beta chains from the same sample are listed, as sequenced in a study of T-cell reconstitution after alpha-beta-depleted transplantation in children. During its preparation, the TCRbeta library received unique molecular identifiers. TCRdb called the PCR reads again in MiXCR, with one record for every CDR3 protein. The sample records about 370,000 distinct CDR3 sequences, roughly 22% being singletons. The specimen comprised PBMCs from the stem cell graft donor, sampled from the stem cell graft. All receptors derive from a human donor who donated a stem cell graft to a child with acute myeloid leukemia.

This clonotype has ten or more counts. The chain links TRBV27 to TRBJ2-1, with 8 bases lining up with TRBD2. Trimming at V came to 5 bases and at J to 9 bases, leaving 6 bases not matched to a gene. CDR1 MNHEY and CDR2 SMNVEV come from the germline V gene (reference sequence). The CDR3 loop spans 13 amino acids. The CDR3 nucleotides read TGTGCCAGCAGTGTAAGCGGGAGAGGTGAGCAGTTCTTC. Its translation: CASSVSGRGEQFF.

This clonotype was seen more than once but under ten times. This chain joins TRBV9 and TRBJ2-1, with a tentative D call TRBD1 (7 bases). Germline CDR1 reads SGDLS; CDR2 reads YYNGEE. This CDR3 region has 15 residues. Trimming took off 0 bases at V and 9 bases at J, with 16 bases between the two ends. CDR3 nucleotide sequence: TGTGCCAGCAGCGTAGGAGGGGATCAGGGGGGTGAGCAGTTCTTC. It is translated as CASSVGGDQGGEQFF.

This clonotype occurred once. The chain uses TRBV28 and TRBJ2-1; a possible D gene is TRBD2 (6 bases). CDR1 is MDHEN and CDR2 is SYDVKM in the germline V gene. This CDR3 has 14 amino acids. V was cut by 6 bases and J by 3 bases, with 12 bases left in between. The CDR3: CASSLDYYYNEQFF. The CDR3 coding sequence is TGTGCCAGCAGCTTGGACTATTACTACAATGAGCAGTTCTTC.

This CDR3 is CASSHSGTDTQYF. CDR3 bases: TGTGCCAGCAGCCATTCAGGGACAGATACGCAGTATTTT. J is TRBJ2-3 and V is TRBV7-3, with TRBD1 as a possible D gene (5 bases). Trimming shortened V by 5 bases and J by 3 bases, and 9 bases separated the two germline ends. Germline CDR1 reads SGHTA; CDR2 reads FQGTGA. This CDR3 has 13 residues.

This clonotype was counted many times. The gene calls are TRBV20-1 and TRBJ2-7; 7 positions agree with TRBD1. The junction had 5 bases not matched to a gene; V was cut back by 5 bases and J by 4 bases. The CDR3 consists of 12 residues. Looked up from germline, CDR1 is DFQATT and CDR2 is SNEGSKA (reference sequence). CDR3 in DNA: TGCAGTGCTGCAGGGGGAACTTACGAGCAGTACTTC. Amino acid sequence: CSAAGGTYEQYF.

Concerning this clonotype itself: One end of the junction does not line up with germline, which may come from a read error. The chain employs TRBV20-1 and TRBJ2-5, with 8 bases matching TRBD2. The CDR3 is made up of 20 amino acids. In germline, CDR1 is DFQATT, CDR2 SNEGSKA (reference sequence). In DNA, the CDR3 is TGCTGTGCCCGCGATGGTTCTCGGGGGGTAGCGGGATTGGTGGGGGAGACCCAGTACTTC. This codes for CCARDGSRGVAGLVGETQYF.

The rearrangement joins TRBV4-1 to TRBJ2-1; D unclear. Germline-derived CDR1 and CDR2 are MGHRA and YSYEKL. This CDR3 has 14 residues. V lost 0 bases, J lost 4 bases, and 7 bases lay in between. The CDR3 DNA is TGCGCCAGCAGCCAAGAAGGGCGGTACAATGAGCAGTTCTTC. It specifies CASSQEGRYNEQFF.

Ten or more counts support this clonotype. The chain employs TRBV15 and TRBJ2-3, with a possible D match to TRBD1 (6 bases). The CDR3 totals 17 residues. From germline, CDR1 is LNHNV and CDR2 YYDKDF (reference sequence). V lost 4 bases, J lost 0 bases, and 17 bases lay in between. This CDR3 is CATSTRTDKASTDTQYF. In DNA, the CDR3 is TGTGCCACCAGCACTAGGACAGATAAAGCTAGCACAGATACGCAGTATTTT.

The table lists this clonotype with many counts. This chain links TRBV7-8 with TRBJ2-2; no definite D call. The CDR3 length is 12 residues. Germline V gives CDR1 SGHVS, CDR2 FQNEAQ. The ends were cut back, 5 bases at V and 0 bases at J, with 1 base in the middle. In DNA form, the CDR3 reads TGTGCCAGCAGCACGAACACCGGGGAGCTGTTTTTT. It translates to CASSTNTGELFF.

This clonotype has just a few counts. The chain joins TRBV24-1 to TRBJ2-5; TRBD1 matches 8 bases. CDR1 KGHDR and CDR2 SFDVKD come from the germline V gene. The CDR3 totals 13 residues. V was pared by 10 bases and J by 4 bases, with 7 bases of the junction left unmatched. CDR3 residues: CATSDRARETQYF. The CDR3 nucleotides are TGTGCCACGTCGGACAGGGCAAGAGAGACCCAGTACTTC.

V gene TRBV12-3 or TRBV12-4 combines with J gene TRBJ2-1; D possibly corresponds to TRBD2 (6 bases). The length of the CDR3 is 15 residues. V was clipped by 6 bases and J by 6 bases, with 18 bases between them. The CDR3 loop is CASSRVGDSTNEQFF. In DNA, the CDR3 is TGTGCCAGCAGCAGGGTAGGGGACTCGACCAATGAGCAGTTCTTC.

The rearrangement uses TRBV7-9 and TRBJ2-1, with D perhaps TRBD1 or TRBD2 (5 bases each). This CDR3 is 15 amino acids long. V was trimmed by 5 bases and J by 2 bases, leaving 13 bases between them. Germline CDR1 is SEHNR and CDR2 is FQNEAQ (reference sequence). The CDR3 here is CASSPRDQAYNEQFF. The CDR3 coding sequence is TGTGCCAGCAGCCCCCGGGACCAGGCCTACAATGAGCAGTTCTTC.

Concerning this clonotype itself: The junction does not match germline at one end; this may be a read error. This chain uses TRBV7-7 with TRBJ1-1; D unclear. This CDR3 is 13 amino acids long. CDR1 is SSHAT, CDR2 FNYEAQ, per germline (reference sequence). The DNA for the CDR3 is TGTGCTAGCAGCCGAAGGAAAAACACTGAAGCTTTCTTT. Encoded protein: CASSRRKNTEAFF.